This T cell receptor beta chain was sequenced during a study of blood T cell repertoires in COVID-19. Study-level background: Sources were T cells, B-cell-depleted T cells, or PBMCs; the material itself was cDNA or gDNA.

For recovered donors of Cohort 3, there were two negative PCRs, clearance, or symptom resolution. Clones were sequenced by immunoSEQ multiplex PCR, and TCRdb holds only the in-frame ones, with some missing. The repertoire consists of around 280,000 clones, with around 86% occurring once and the leading ten covering around 1.7%. V was pared by 4 bases and J by 0 bases, with 14 bases of the junction left unmatched. CDR1 and CDR2 from the germline V gene are LNHDA and SQIVND (reference sequence). This CDR3 region has 19 residues. Input material: PBMCs or T cells enriched from blood (not recorded which). This receptor was taken from a woman in her forties who had recovered from COVID-19. The chain links TRBV19 to TRBJ2-1; 8 nucleotides line up with TRBD1. Here the CDR3 reads CASSKRPGFTGGSYNEQFF. CDR3 sequence (DNA): TGTGCCAGTAGTAAGAGGCCGGGGTTTACAGGGGGCTCCTACAATGAGCAGTTCTTC.